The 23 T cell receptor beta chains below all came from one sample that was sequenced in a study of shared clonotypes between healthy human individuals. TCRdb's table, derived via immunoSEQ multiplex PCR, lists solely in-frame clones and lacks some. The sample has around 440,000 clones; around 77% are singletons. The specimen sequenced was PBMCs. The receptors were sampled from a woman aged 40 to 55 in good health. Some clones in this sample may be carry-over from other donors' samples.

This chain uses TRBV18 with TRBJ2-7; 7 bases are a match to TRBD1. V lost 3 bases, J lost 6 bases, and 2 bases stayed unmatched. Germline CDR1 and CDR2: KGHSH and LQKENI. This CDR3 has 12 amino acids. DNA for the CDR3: TGTGCCAGCTCACCGACAGGGAGCGAGCAGTACTTC. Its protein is CASSPTGSEQYF.

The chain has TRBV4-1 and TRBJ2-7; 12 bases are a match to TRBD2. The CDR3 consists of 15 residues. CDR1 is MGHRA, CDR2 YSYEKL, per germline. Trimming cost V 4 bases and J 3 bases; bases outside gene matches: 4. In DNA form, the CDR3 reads TGCGCCAGCAGCCCCCGACTAGCGGGAGTCTACGAGCAGTACTTC. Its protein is CASSPRLAGVYEQYF.

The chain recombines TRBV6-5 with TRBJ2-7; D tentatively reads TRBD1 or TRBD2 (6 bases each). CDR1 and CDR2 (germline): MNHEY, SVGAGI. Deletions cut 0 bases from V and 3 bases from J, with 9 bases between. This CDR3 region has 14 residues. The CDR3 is CASSYSKGGYEQYF. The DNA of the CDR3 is TGTGCCAGCAGTTACTCGAAGGGGGGCTACGAGCAGTACTTC.

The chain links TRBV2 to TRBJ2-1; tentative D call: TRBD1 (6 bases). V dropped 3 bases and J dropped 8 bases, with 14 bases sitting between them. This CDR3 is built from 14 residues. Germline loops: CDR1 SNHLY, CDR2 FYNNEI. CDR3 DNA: TGTGCCAGCAGTGATGATTCCACAGGGTATGAGCAGTTCTTC. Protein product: CASSDDSTGYEQFF.

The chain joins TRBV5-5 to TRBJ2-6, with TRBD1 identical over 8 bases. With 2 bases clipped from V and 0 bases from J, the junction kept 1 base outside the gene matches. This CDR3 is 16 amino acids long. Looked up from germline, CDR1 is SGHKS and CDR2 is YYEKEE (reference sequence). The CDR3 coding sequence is TGTGCCAGCAGCTTTCAGGGGGCCTCTGGGGCCAACGTCCTGACTTTC. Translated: CASSFQGASGANVLTF.

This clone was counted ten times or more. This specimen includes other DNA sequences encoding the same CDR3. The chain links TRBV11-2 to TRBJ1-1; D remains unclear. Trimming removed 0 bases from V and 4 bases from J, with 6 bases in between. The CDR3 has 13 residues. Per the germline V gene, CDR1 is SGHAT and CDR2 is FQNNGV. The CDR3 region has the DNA TGTGCCAGCAGCTTAGACAGGAGCACTGAAGCTTTCTTT. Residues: CASSLDRSTEAFF.

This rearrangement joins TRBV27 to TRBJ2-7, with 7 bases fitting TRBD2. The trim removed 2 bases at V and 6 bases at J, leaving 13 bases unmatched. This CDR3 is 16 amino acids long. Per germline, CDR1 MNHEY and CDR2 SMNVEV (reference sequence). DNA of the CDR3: TGTGCCAGCAGTTTACTACTCTACCCTGGGGGGGGCGAGCAGTACTTC. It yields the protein CASSLLLYPGGGEQYF.

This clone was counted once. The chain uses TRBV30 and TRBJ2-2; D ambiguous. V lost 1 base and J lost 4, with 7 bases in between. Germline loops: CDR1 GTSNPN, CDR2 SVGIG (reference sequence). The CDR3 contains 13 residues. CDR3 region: CAWSGAVTGELFF. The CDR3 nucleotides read TGTGCCTGGAGTGGTGCGGTCACCGGGGAGCTGTTTTTT.

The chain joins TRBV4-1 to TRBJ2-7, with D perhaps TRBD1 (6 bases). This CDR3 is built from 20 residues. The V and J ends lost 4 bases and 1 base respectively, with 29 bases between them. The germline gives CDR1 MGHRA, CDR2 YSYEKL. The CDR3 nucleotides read TGCGCCAGCAGCCCATATCGTATCGCCCCAGGGGAGCGGCTATCCTACGAGCAGTACTTC. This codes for CASSPYRIAPGERLSYEQYF.

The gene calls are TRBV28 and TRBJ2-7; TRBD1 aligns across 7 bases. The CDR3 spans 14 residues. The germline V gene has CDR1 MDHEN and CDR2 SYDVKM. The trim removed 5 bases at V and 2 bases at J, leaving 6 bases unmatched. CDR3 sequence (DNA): TGTGCCAGCAGTCCTCCGGGACAGCCCTACGAGCAGTACTTC. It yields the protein CASSPPGQPYEQYF.

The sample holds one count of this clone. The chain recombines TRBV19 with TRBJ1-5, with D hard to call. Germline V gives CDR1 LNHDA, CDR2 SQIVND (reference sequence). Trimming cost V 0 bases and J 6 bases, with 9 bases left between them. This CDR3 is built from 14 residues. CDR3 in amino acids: CASSIDREVQPQHF. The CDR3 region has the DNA TGTGCCAGTAGTATAGACCGAGAGGTTCAGCCCCAGCATTTT.

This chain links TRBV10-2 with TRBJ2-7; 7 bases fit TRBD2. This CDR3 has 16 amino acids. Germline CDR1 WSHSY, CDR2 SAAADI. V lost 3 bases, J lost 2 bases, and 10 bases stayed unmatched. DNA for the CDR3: TGCGCCAGCAGTGACGGGAGGTTGGACATTACCTACGAGCAGTACTTC. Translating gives CASSDGRLDITYEQYF.

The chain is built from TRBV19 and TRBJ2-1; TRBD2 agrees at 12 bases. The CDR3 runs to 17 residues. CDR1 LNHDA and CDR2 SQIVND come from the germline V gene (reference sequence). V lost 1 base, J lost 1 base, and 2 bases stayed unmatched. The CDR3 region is CASSIVLAGGSYNEQFF. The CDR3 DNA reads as TGTGCCAGTAGTATAGTCCTAGCGGGAGGGTCCTACAATGAGCAGTTCTTC.

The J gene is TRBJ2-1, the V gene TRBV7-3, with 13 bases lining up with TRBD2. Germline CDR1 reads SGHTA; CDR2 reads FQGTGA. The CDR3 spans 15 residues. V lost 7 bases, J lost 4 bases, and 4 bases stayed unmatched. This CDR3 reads CASTGLAGLYNEQFF. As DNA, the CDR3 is TGTGCCAGCACGGGACTAGCGGGATTGTACAATGAGCAGTTCTTC. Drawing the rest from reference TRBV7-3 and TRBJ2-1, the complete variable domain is GAGVSQTPSNKVTEKGKYVELRCDPISGHTALYWYRQSLGQGPEFLIYFQGTGAADDSGLPNDRFFAVRPEGSVSTLKIQRTERGDSAVYLCASTGLAGLYNEQFFGPGTRLTVL.

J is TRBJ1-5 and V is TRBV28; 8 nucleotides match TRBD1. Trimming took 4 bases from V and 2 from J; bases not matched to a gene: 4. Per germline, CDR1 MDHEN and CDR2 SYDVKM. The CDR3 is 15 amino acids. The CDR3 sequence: CASSSPGQGNQPQHF. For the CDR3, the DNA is TGTGCCAGCAGTTCACCGGGACAGGGCAATCAGCCCCAGCATTTT.

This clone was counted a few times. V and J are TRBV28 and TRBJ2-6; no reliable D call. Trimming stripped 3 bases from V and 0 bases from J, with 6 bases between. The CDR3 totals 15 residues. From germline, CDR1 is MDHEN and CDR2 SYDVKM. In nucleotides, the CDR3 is TGTGCCAGCAGTTTTGGTCTCTCTGGGGCCAACGTCCTGACTTTC. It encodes CASSFGLSGANVLTF.

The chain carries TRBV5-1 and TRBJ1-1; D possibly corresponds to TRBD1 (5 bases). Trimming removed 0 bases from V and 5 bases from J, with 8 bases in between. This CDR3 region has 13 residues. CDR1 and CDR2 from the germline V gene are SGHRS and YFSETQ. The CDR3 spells CASSLDAGTEAFF. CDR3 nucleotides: TGCGCCAGCAGCTTGGACGCAGGGACTGAAGCTTTCTTT.

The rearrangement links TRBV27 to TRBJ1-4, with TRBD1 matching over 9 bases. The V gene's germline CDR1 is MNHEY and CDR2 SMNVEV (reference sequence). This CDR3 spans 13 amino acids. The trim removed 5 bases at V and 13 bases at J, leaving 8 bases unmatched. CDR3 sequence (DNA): TGTGCCAGCAGTCCGTGGACAGGGGAATCACTGTTTTTT. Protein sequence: CASSPWTGESLFF.

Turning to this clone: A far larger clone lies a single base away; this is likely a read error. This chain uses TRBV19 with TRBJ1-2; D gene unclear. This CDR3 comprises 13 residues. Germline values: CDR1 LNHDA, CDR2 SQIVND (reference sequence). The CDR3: CASGIDTEYGYTF. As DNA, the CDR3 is TGTGCCAGTGGTATAGATACAGAATATGGCTACACCTTC. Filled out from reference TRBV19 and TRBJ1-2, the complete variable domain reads DGGITQSPKYLFRKEGQNVTLSCEQNLNHDAMYWYRQDPGQGLRLIYYSQIVNDFQKGDIAEGYSVSREKKESFPLTVTSAQKNPTAFYLCASGIDTEYGYTFGSGTRLTVV.

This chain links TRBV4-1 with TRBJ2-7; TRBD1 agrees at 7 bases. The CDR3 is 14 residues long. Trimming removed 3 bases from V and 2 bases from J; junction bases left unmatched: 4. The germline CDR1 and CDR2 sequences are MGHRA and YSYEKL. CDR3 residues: CASSHPGGTYEQYF. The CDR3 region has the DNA TGCGCCAGCAGCCATCCAGGGGGAACCTACGAGCAGTACTTC.

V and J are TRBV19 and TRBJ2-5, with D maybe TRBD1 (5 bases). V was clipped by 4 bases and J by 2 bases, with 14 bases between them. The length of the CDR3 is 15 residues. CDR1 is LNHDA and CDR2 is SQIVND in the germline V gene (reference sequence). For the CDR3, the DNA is TGTGCCAGTAGTACCCGCACAGGAACACAAGAGACCCAGTACTTC. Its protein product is CASSTRTGTQETQYF.

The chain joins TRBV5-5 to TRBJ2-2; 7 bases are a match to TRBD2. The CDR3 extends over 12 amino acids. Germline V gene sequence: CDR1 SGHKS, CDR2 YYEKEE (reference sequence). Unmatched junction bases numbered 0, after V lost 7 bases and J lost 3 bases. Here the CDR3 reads CASGRDTGELFF. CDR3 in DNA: TGTGCCAGCGGGAGGGACACCGGGGAGCTGTTTTTT.

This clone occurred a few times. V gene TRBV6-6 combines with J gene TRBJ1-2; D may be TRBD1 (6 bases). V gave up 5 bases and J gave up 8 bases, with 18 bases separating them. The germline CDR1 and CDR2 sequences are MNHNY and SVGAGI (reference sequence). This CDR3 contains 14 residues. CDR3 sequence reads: CASSPPGEIGGYTF. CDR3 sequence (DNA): TGTGCCAGCAGTCCTCCAGGGGAAATTGGAGGCTACACCTTC.